These T cell receptor beta chains were read from a single sample in a study of siplizumab effects on memory and regulatory T cells. Measured with immunoSEQ multiplex PCR; TCRdb has only the in-frame clones, and not every one. The sample includes around 100,000 clones, roughly nine tenths of them seen just once. The sequenced sample was CD4+ T cells sorted from blood. These receptor sequences come from a human donor in good health. Both conserved end residues are part of each CDR3. The order of the fields is clone size, J gene, D gene, V gene, CDR3 DNA, CDR3 protein. D genes are given only for firm matches. Size is omitted from some rows. Given values are once, few, many or a class for expanded clones.

NA,TRBJ2-3,TRBD2,TRBV11-3,TGTGCCAGCAGCAAGGGACTAGCGGGGGCAGATACGCAGTATTTT,CASSKGLAGADTQYF
NA,TRBJ2-1,TRBD2,TRBV11-2,TGTGCCAGCAGGACCCAGGGAGGGAGGGGAACCTACAATGAGCAGTTCTTC,CASRTQGGRGTYNEQFF
NA,TRBJ1-2,TRBD1,TRBV29-1,TGCAGCGTTGAAGGGGACAGGCCAACTTATGGCTACACCTTC,CSVEGDRPTYGYTF
NA,TRBJ1-2,NA,TRBV14,TGTGCCAGCAGCCAACAAGCCCACTATGGCTACACCTTC,CASSQQAHYGYTF
NA,TRBJ2-4,NA,TRBV18,TGTGCCAGCTCACCCCGTATTGACGGGAGAGGAGGGACCAAAAACATTCAGTACTTC,CASSPRIDGRGGTKNIQYF
NA,TRBJ2-1,NA,TRBV5-8,TGTGCCAGCAGCCTGAGAGGGATAAATGAGCAGTTCTTC,CASSLRGINEQFF
NA,TRBJ1-5,NA,TRBV18,TGTGCCAGCTCACCTTGGGGGGATAGCAATCAGCCCCAGCATTTT,CASSPWGDSNQPQHF
NA,TRBJ1-1,TRBD1,TRBV9,TGTGCCAGCAGCGTAGCTGTGGACAGGGGGCTTGGCACTGAAGCTTTCTTT,CASSVAVDRGLGTEAFF
NA,TRBJ1-4,TRBD1,TRBV9,TGTGCCAGCAGCAGGGGACAGTATGAAAAACTGTTTTTT,CASSRGQYEKLFF
NA,TRBJ2-5,NA,TRBV5-1,TGCGCCAGCAGCGGCGGACTGTCCTCAGGGGAGACCCAGTACTTC,CASSGGLSSGETQYF
NA,TRBJ2-3,TRBD1,TRBV7-6,TGTGCCAGCAGCTTACAGGGGGCTGCAGATACGCAGTATTTT,CASSLQGAADTQYF
NA,TRBJ2-1,NA,TRBV2,TGTGCCAGCAGTGACCGGGGGCCGAGATACAATGAGCAGTTCTTC,CASSDRGPRYNEQFF
NA,TRBJ1-5,NA,TRBV28,TGTGCCAGCAAGCGGGGGAGCGGGGGTTATAGCAATCAGCCCCAGCATTTT,CASKRGSGGYSNQPQHF
many,TRBJ1-1,NA,TRBV10-3,TGTGCCATCAGTGAGTCGATGGCAGGGAACACTGAAGCTTTCTTT,CAISESMAGNTEAFF
NA,TRBJ2-1,TRBD2,TRBV5-1,TGCGCCAGCAGCTTGGATGGGACTAGCGGGAGGATGATCAATGAGCAGTTCTTC,CASSLDGTSGRMINEQFF
NA,TRBJ1-1,NA,TRBV28,TGTGCCAGCAGTTTCTCCCGCACTGAAGCTTTCTTT,CASSFSRTEAFF
NA,TRBJ1-6,NA,TRBV6-1,TGTGCCAGCAGCACCCAGAGCTCCTATAATTCACCCCTCCACTTT,CASSTQSSYNSPLHF
NA,TRBJ2-2,TRBD2,TRBV7-6,TGTGCCAGCAGCCGAAAGGTCGCTAGCGGAGCTGTTAACACCGGGGAGCTGTTTTTT,CASSRKVASGAVNTGELFF
NA,TRBJ2-2,NA,TRBV5-1,TGCGCCAGCAGTCAGGCTAATCCCGGGGAGCTGTTTTTT,CASSQANPGELFF
few,TRBJ1-1,NA,TRBV19,TGTGCCAGTAGGTGGCAAATGAACACTGAAGCTTTCTTT,CASRWQMNTEAFF
NA,TRBJ1-2,NA,TRBV28,TGTGCCAGCAGTGGAGAACCGGGACTCCGGAGGTATGGCTACACCTTC,CASSGEPGLRRYGYTF
NA,TRBJ2-1,NA,TRBV28,TGTGCCAGCAGTCTTCGGGTGAATGAGCAGTTCTTC,CASSLRVNEQFF
NA,TRBJ2-2,NA,TRBV5-1,TGCGCCAGCAGGCGGGACAGAGACACCGGGGAGCTGTTTTTT,CASRRDRDTGELFF
NA,TRBJ1-2,TRBD1,TRBV27,TGTGCCAGCAGTCCCCGGACAGGGCGCTACACCTTC,CASSPRTGRYTF
NA,TRBJ2-1,NA,TRBV10-2,TGCGCCAGCAGTGAGGGGCGGGATTGGGATGAGCAGTTCTTC,CASSEGRDWDEQFF
NA,TRBJ1-5,TRBD1,TRBV7-9,TGTGCCAGCAGCTTACAGGGGGGTCAGCCCCAGCATTTT,CASSLQGGQPQHF
NA,TRBJ1-1,NA,TRBV19,TGTGCCAGTAGTATCGGCGGGCAGGTTGGGACTGAAGCTTTCTTT,CASSIGGQVGTEAFF
NA,TRBJ2-7,NA,TRBV6-1,TGTGCCAGCACCGTCTCCTACGAGCAGTACTTC,CASTVSYEQYF
NA,TRBJ2-1,NA,TRBV19,TGTGCCAGTAACGTCGGTTACAATGAGCAGTTCTTC,CASNVGYNEQFF
NA,TRBJ2-7,TRBD1,TRBV5-5,TGTGCCAGCAGCTTGGGGACACAACAGGGGTGGGTGGCCTTATTCTACGAGCAGTACTTC,CASSLGTQQGWVALFYEQYF
once,TRBJ1-1,NA,TRBV6-4,TGTGCCAGCAGTGAGACCTCAAACACTGAAGCTTTCTTT,CASSETSNTEAFF
NA,TRBJ2-7,NA,TRBV6-5,TGTGCCAGCAGAAGGGGGAGGGCAAGCTCCTACGAGCAGTACTTC,CASRRGRASSYEQYF
few,TRBJ1-1,NA,TRBV2,TGTGCCAGCACCCAGTTAGGAAATTGGGACACTGAAGCTTTCTTT,CASTQLGNWDTEAFF
NA,TRBJ2-7,TRBD2,TRBV28,TGTGCCAGCAGTTTAACGGGGGGAGGGCAGGACGAGCAGTACTTC,CASSLTGGGQDEQYF
NA,TRBJ1-4,NA,TRBV7-9,TGTGCCAGCAGCTTACAGGGAACAACTAATGAAAAACTGTTTTTT,CASSLQGTTNEKLFF
NA,TRBJ2-5,NA,TRBV25-1,TGTGCCAGCAGTTCGAACCAGGGTAGCCAAGAGACCCAGTACTTC,CASSSNQGSQETQYF
few,TRBJ1-1,NA,TRBV4-2,TGTGCCAGCAGCCAAGAAGTGGGGACTGAAGCTTTCTTT,CASSQEVGTEAFF
NA,TRBJ2-7,NA,TRBV11-2,TGTGCCAGCAGCCTCCTAGGTTTTGGATTTGGGGACGAGCAGTACTTC,CASSLLGFGFGDEQYF
NA,TRBJ2-6,NA,TRBV9,TGTGCCAGCAGCACAGGGATGTTCTCTGGGGCCAACGTCCTGACTTTC,CASSTGMFSGANVLTF
NA,TRBJ2-2,NA,TRBV6-6,TGTGCCAGCAGTTATCTCACCGGGGAGCTGTTTTTT,CASSYLTGELFF
NA,TRBJ1-6,TRBD1,TRBV28,TGTGCCAGCAGTTTATTTGGGACAGGGGCCTCACCCCTCCACTTT,CASSLFGTGASPLHF
NA,TRBJ1-2,NA,TRBV9,TGTGCCAGCAGCGTAGGAAGGGCCGATGGCTACACCTTC,CASSVGRADGYTF
once,TRBJ2-6,NA,TRBV4-2,TGTGCCAGCAGCCAGCCCCCAGCGGCAACCACTGGGGCCAACGTCCTGACTTTC,CASSQPPAATTGANVLTF
NA,TRBJ2-3,NA,TRBV15,TGTGCCACCAGCAGAGATCGGGGATTAGCGGCTCACGAGTTCGGGCAGTATTTT,CATSRDRGLAAHEFGQYF
NA,TRBJ1-1,NA,TRBV5-1,TGCGCCAGCAGCAACAGGGCAGGGAACACTGAAGCTTTCTTT,CASSNRAGNTEAFF
NA,TRBJ1-1,NA,TRBV6-6,TGTGCCAGCAGTTACTCGAGCGTAGGGAACACTGAAGCTTTCTTT,CASSYSSVGNTEAFF
NA,TRBJ2-2,NA,TRBV4-1,TGCGCCAGCAGCCTTCCTATGGGGGAGCTGTTTTTT,CASSLPMGELFF
NA,TRBJ2-2,TRBD1,TRBV28,TGTGCCAGCAGTTCCCCTGGGACAGGGAACACCGGGGAGCTGTTTTTT,CASSSPGTGNTGELFF
NA,TRBJ1-3,NA,TRBV10-2,TGCGCCAGCAGTGATGTGACAGGAAACACCATATATTTT,CASSDVTGNTIYF
NA,TRBJ2-3,NA,TRBV5-4,TGTGCCAGCAGCCCCCCAGCAGGGCTAGCAGATACGCAGTATTTT,CASSPPAGLADTQYF
NA,TRBJ2-6,NA,TRBV10-3,TGTGCCATCTGCGCCTCTCGCTCTGGGGCCAACGTCCTGACTTTC,CAICASRSGANVLTF
NA,TRBJ2-5,TRBD1,TRBV29-1,TGCAGCGCGACGACAGGGGCGGGAGAGACCCAGTACTTC,CSATTGAGETQYF